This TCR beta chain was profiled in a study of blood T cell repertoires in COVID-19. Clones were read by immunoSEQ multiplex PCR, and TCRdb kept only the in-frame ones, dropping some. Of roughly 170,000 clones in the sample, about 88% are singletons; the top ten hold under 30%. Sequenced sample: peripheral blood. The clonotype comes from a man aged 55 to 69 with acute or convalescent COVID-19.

The CDR3 coding sequence is TGCGCCAGCAGCCAAGGAGGTTTTTATAATTCACCCCTCCACTTT. Its protein is CASSQGGFYNSPLHF. This sequence joins TRBV4-1 and TRBJ1-6, with unresolved D. CDR1 and CDR2 from the germline V gene are MGHRA and YSYEKL. CDR3 length equals 15 residues. The germline V and J ends were trimmed by 1 base and 4 bases, with 8 bases remaining between them.